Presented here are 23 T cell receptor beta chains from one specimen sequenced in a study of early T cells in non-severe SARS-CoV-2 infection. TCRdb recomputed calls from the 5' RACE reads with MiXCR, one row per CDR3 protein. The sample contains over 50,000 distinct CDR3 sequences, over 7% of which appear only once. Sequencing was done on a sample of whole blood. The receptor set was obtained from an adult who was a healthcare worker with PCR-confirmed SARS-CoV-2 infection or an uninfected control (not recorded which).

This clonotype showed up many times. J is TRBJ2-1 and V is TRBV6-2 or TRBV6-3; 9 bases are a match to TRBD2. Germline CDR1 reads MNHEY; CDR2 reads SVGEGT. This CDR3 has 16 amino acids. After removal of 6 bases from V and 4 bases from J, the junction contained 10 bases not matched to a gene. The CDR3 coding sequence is TGTGCCAGCAGCCTAACCGGGACTAGCCCTTACAATGAGCAGTTCTTC. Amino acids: CASSLTGTSPYNEQFF.

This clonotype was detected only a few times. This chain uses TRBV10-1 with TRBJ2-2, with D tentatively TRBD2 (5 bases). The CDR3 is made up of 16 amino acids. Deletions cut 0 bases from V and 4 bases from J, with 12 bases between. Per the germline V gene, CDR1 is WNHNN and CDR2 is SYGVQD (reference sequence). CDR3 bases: TGCGCCAGCAGTGAGTCGGGGAGAAGTAGCACCGGGGAGCTGTTTTTT. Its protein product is CASSESGRSSTGELFF.

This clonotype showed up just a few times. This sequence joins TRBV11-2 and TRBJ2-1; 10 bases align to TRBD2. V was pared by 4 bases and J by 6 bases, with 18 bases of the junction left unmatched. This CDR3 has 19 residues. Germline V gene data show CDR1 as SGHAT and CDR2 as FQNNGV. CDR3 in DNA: TGTGCCAGCAGCTCAGGGGTAGCGGGAGGCTACACGACATTCAATGAGCAGTTCTTC. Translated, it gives CASSSGVAGGYTTFNEQFF.

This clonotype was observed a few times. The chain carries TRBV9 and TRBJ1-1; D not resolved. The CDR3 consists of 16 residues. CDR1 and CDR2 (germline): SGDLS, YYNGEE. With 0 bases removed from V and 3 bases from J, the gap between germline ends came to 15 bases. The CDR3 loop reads CASSVGGGLDDTEAFF. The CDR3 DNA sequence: TGTGCCAGCAGCGTAGGTGGAGGTTTAGATGACACTGAAGCTTTCTTT.

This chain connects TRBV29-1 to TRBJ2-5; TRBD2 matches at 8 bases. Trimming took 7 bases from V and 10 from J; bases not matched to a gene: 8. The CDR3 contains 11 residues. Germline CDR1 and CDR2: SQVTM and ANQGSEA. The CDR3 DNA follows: TGCAGCGCCGGAGCGGGAGATATCCAGTACTTC. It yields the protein CSAGAGDIQYF.

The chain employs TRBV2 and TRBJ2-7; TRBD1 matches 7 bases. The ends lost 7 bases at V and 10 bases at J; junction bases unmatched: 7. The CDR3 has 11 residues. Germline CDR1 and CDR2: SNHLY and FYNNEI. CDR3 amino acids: CASIKQGRQYF. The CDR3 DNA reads TGTGCCAGCATTAAACAGGGGCGCCAGTACTTC. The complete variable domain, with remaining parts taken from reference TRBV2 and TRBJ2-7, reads EPEVTQTPSHQVTQMGQEVILRCVPISNHLYFYWYRQILGQKVEFLVSFYNNEISEKSEIFDDQFSVERPDGSNFTLKIRSTKLEDSAMYFCASIKQGRQYFGPGTRLTVT.

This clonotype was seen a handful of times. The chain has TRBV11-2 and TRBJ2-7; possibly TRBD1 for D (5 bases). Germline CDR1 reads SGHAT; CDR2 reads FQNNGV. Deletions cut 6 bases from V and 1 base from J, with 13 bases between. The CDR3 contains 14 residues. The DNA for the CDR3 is TGTGCCAGCAGAAAAATCTCAGGGTCCTACGAGCAGTACTTC. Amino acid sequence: CASRKISGSYEQYF.

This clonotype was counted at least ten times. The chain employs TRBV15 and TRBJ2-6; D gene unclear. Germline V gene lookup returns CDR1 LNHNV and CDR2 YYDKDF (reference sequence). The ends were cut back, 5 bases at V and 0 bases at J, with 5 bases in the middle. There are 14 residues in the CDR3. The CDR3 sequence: CATSDRSGANVLTF. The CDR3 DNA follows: TGTGCCACCAGCGATCGCTCTGGGGCCAACGTCCTGACTTTC.

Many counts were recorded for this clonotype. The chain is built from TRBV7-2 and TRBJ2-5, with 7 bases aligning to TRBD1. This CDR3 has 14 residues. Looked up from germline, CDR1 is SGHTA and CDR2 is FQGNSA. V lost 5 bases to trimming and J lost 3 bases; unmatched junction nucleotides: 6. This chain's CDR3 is CASSVNRGKETQYF. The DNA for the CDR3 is TGTGCCAGCAGCGTTAACAGGGGTAAAGAGACCCAGTACTTC. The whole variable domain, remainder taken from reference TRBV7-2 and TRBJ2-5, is GAGVSQSPSNKVTEKGKDVELRCDPISGHTALYWYRQSLGQGLEFLIYFQGNSAPDKSGLPSDRFSAERTGGSVSTLTIQRTQQEDSAVYLCASSVNRGKETQYFGPGTRLLVL.

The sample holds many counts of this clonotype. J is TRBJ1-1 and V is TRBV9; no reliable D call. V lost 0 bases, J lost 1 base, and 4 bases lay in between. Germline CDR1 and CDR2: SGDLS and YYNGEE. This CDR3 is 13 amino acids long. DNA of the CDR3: TGTGCCAGCAGCGTAGCTTGGAACACTGAAGCTTTCTTT. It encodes CASSVAWNTEAFF. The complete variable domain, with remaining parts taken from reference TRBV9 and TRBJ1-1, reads DSGVTQTPKHLITATGQRVTLRCSPRSGDLSVYWYQQSLDQGLQFLIQYYNGEERAKGNILERFSAQQFPDLHSELNLSSLELGDSALYFCASSVAWNTEAFFGQGTRLTVV.

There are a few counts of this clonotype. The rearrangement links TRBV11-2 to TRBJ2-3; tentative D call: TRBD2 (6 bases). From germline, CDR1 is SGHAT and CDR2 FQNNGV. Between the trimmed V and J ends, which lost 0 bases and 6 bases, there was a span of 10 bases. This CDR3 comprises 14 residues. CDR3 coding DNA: TGTGCCAGCAGCTTAGATCGCCTAGCGGATACGCAGTATTTT. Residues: CASSLDRLADTQYF.

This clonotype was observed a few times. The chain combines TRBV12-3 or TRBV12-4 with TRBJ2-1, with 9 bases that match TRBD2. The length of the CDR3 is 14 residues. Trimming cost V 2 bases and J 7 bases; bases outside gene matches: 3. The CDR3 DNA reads TGTGCCAGCAGTTTATTTAGCGGGGGAAATGAGCAGTTCTTC. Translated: CASSLFSGGNEQFF.

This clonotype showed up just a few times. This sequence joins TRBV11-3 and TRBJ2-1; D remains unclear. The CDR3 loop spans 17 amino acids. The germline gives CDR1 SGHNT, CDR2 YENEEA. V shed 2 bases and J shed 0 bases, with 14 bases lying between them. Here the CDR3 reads CASSLPPDLSSYNEQFF. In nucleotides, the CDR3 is TGTGCCAGCAGCTTACCGCCGGACCTTTCCTCCTACAATGAGCAGTTCTTC. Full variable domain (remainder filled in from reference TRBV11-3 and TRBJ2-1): EAGVVQSPRYKIIEKKQPVAFWCNPISGHNTLYWYLQNLGQGPELLIRYENEEAVDDSQLPKDRFSAERLKGVDSTLKIQPAELGDSAVYLCASSLPPDLSSYNEQFFGPGTRLTVL.

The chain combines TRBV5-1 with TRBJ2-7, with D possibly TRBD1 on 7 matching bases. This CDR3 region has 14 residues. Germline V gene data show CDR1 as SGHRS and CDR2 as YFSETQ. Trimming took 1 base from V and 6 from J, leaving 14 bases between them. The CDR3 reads CASSLSQGGGEQYF. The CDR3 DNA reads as TGCGCCAGCAGCTTGAGTCAGGGGGGCGGCGAGCAGTACTTC.

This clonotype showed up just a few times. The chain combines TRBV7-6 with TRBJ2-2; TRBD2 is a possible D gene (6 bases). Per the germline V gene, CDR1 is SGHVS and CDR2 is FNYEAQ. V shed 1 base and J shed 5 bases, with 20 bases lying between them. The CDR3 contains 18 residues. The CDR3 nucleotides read TGTGCCAGCAGCTTAGAAGTTCCCTTCGCGGGAACTACCGGGGAGCTGTTTTTT. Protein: CASSLEVPFAGTTGELFF. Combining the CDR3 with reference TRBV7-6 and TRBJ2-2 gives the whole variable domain GAGVSQSPRYKVTKRGQDVALRCDPISGHVSLYWYRQALGQGPEFLTYFNYEAQQDKSGLPNDRFSAERPEGSISTLTIQRTEQRDSAMYRCASSLEVPFAGTTGELFFGEGSRLTVL.

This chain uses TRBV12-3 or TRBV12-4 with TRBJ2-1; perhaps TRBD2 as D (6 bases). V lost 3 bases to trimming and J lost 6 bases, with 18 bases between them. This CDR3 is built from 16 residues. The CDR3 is CASSLASGLQINEQFF. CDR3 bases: TGTGCCAGCAGTTTGGCTTCGGGACTCCAAATCAATGAGCAGTTCTTC.

CDR3 DNA sequence: TGTGCCAGCAGCCCTCGACAGGGAAATGTTGAGACCCAGTACTTC. The encoded protein is CASSPRQGNVETQYF. The chain carries TRBV14 and TRBJ2-5, with 7 bases lining up with TRBD1. Germline trimming cut 4 bases from V and 5 bases from J; bases unmatched to any gene: 10. Germline V gives CDR1 SGHDN, CDR2 FVKESK. The CDR3 covers 15 residues. The whole variable domain, remainder taken from reference TRBV14 and TRBJ2-5, is EAGVTQFPSHSVIEKGQTVTLRCDPISGHDNLYWYRRVMGKEIKFLLHFVKESKQDESGMPNNRFLAERTGGTYSTLKVQPAELEDSGVYFCASSPRQGNVETQYFGPGTRLLVL.

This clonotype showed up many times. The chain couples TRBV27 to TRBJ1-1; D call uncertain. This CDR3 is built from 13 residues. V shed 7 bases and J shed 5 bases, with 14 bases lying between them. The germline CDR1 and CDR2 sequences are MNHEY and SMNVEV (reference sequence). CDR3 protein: CASTNRWGTEAFF. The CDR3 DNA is TGTGCCAGCACCAACCGGTGGGGTACTGAAGCTTTCTTT.

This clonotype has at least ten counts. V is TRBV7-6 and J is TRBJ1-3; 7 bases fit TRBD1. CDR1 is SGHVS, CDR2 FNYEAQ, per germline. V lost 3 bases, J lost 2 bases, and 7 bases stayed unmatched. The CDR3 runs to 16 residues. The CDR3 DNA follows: TGTGCCAGCAGCTTCCAGACAGGGCTCGCTGGAAACACCATATATTTT. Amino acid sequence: CASSFQTGLAGNTIYF.

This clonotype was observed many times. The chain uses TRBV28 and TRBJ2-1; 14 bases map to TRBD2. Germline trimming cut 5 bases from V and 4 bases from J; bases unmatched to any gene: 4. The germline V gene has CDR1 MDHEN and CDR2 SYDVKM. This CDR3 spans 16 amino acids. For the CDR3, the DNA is TGTGCCAGCAGTACGGGACTAGCGGGAGTATACAATGAGCAGTTCTTC. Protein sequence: CASSTGLAGVYNEQFF.

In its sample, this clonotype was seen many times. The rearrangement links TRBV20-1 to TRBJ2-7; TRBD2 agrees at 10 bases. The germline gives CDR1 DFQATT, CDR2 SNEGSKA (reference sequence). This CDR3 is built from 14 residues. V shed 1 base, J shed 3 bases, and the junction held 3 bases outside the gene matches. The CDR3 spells CSARGRTSGYEQYF. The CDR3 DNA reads TGCAGTGCTAGAGGGCGGACTAGCGGCTACGAGCAGTACTTC.

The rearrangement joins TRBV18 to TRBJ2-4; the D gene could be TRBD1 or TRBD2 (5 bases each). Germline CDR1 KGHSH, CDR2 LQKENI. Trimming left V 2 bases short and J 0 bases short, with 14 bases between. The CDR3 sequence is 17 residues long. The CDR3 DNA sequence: TGTGCCAGCTCACCAATTGGGGGAATACTAGCCAAAAACATTCAGTACTTC. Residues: CASSPIGGILAKNIQYF. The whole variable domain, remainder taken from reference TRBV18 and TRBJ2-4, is NAGVMQNPRHLVRRRGQEARLRCSPMKGHSHVYWYRQLPEEGLKFMVYLQKENIIDESGMPKERFSAEFPKEGPSILRIQQVVRGDSAAYFCASSPIGGILAKNIQYFGAGTRLSVL.

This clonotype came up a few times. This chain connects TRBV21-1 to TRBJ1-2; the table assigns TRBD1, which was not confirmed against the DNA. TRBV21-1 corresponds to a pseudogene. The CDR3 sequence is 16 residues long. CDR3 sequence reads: CASSGTSGGDNYGYTF. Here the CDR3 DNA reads TGTGCCAGCAGCGGGACCTCAGGGGGCGATAACTATGGCTACACCTTC.